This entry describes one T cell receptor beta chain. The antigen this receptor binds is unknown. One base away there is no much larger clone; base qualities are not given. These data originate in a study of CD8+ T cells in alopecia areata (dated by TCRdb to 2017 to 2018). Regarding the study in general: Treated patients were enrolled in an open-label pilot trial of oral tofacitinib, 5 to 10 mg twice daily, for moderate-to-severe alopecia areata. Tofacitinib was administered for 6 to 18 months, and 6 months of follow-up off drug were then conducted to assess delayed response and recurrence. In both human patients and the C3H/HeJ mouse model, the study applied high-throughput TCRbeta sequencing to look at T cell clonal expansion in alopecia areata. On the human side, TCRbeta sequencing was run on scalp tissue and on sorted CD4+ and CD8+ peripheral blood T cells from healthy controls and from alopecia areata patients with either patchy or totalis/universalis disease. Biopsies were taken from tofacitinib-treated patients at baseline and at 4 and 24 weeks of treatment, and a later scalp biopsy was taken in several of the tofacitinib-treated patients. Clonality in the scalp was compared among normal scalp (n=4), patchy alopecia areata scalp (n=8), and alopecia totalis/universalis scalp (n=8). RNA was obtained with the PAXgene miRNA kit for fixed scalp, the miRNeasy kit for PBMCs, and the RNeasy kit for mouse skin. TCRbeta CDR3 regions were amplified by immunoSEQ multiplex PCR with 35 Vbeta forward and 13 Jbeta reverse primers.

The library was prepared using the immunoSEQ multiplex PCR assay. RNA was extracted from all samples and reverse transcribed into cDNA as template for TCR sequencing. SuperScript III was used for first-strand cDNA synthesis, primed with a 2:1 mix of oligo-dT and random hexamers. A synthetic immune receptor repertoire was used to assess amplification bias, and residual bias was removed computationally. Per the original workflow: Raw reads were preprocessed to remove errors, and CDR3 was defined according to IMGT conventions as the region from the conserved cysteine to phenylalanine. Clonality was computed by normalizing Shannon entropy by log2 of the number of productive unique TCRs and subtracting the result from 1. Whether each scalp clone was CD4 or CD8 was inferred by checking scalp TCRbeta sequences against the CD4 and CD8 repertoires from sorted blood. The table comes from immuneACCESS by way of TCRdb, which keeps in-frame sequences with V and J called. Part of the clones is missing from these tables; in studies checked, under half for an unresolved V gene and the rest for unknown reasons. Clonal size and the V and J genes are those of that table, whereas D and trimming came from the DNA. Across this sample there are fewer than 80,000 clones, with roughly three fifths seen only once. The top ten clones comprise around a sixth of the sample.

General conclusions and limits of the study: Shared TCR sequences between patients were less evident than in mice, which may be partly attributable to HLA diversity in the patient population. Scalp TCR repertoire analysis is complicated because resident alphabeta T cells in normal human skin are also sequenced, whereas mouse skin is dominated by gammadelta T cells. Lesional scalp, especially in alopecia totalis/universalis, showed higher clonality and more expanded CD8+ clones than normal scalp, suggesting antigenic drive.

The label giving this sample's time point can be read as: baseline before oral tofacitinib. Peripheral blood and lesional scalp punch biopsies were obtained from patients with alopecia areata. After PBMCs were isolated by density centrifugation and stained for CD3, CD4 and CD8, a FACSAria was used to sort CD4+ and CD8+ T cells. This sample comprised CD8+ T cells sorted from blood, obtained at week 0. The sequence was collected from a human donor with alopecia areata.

The CDR3 region: CASSLHGPGTEAFF. The nucleotides read TGCGCCAGCAGCTTGCATGGCCCGGGCACTGAAGCTTTCTTT. The chain joins TRBV5-1 to TRBJ1-1, with the identity of the D gene unclear. The CDR3 spans 14 residues, from the cysteine through the phenylalanine. Only CDR3 DNA remains: 42 bases, in frame from the first base. V is shortened by 1 base, J by 4 bases, and the region joining them spans 11 bases. From a lookup of the germline V gene, CDR1 and CDR2 are SGHRS and YFSETQ.